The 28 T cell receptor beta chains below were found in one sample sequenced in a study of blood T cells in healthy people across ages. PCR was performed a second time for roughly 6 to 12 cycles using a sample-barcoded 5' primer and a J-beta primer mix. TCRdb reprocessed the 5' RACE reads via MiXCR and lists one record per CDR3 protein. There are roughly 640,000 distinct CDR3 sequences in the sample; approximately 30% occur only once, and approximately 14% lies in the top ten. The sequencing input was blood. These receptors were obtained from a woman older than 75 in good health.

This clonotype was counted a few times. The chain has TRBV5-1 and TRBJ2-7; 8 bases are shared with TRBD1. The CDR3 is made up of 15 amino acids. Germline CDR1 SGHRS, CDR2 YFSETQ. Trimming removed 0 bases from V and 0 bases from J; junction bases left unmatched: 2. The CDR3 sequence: CASSLATGGSYEQYF. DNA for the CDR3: TGCGCCAGCAGCTTGGCCACAGGGGGCTCCTACGAGCAGTACTTC.

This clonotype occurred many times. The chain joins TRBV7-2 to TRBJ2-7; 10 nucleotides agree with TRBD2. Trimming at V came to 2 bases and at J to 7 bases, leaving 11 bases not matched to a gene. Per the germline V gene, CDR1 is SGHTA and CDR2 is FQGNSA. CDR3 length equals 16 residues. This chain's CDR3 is CASSLSRSGGLGEQYF. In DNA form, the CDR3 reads TGTGCCAGCAGCTTAAGTCGTAGCGGGGGGCTGGGGGAGCAGTACTTC.

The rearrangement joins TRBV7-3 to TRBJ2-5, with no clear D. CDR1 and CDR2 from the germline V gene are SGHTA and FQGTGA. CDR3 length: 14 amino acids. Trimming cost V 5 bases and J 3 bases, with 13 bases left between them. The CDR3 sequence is CASSRTPSKETQYF. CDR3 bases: TGTGCCAGCAGCCGCACACCTAGTAAAGAGACCCAGTACTTC.

The CDR3 is CASSLGSVSYNEQFF. As DNA, the CDR3 is TGTGCCAGCAGTTTGGGGAGCGTATCCTACAATGAGCAGTTCTTC. The chain is built from TRBV27 and TRBJ2-1; the D gene is possibly TRBD2 (5 bases). Trimming took 3 bases from V and 1 from J, leaving 10 bases between them. Germline V gene data show CDR1 as MNHEY and CDR2 as SMNVEV (reference sequence). The CDR3 covers 15 residues.

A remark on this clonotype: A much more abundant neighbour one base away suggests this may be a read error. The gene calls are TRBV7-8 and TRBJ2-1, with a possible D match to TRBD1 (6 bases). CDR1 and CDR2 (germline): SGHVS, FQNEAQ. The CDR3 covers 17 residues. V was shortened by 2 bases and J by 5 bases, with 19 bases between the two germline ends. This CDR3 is CASSLLHRERVDNEQFF. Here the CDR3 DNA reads TGTGCCAGCAGCTTACTCCACAGGGAGAGGGTGGACAATGAGCAGTTCTTC.

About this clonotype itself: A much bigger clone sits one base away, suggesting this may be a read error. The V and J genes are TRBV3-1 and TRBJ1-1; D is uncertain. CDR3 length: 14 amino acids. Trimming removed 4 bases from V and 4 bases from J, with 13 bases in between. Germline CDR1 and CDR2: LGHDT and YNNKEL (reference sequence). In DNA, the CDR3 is TGTGCCAGCAGCCGCACCGGGATTAGCACTGAAGCTTTCTTT. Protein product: CASSRTGISTEAFF.

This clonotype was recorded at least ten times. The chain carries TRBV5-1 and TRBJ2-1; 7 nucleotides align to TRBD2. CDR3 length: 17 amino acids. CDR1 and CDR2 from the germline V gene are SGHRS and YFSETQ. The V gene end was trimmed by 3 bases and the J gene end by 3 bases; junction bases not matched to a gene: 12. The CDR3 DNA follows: TGCGCCAGCAGCTCTGACCCCGAGCGGGGACGCTACAATGAGCAGTTCTTC. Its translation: CASSSDPERGRYNEQFF.

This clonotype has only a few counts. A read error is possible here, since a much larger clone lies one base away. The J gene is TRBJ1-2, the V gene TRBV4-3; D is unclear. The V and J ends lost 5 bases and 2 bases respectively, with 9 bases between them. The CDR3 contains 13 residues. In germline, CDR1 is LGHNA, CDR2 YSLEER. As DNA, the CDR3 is TGCGCCAGCAGCTGGAACTCGAACTATGGCTACACCTTC. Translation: CASSWNSNYGYTF.

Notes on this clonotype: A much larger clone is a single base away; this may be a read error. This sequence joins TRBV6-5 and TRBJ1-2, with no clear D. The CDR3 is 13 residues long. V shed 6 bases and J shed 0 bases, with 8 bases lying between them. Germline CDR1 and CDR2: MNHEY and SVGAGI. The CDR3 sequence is CASSLQANYGYTF. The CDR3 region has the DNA TGTGCCAGCAGCCTCCAAGCTAACTATGGCTACACCTTC.

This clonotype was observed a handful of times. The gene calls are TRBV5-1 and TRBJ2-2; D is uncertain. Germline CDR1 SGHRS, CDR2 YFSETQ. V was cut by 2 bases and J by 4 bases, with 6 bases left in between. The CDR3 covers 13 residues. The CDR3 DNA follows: TGCGCCAGCAGCTTAGAGATCACCGGGGAGCTGTTTTTT. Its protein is CASSLEITGELFF.

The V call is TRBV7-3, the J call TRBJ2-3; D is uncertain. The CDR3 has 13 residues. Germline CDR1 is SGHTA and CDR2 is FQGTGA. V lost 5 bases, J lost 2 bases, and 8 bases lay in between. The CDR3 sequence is CASSRYVTDTQYF. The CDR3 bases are TGTGCCAGCAGCCGTTATGTCACAGATACGCAGTATTTT.

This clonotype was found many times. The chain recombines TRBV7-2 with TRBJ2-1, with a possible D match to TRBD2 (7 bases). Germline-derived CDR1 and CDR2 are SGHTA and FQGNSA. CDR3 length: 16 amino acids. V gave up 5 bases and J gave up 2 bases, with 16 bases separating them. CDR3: CASSRIKGGAYNEQFF. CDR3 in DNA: TGTGCCAGCAGCCGTATTAAGGGGGGGGCCTACAATGAGCAGTTCTTC.

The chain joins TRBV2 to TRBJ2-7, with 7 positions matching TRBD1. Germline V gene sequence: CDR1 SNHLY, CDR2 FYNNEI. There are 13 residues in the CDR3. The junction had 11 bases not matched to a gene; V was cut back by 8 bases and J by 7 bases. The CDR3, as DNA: TGTGCCAGCCGTAGGGACAGAGACAATGAGCAGTACTTC. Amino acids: CASRRDRDNEQYF.

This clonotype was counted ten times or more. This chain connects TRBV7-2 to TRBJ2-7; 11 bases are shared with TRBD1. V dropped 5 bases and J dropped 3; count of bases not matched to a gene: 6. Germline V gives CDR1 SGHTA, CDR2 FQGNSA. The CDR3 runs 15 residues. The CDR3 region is CASSRGQGVGYEQYF. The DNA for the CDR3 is TGTGCCAGCAGCCGGGGACAGGGGGTAGGCTACGAGCAGTACTTC.

The CDR3 nucleotides read TGCGCCAGCAGCCCCCAGCATCCCTACGAGCAGTACTTC. Its translation is CASSPQHPYEQYF. The chain couples TRBV5-1 to TRBJ2-7; D unclear. Germline assignment: CDR1 SGHRS and CDR2 YFSETQ. The CDR3 spans 13 residues. Deletions cut 4 bases from V and 2 bases from J, with 10 bases between.

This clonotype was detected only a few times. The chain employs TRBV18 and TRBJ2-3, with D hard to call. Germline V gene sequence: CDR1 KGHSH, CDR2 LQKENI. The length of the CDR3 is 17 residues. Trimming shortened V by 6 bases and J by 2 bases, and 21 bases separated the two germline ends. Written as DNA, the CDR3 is TGTGCCAGCTCCCGTGGTTTGCTTGGGCGTCCCACAGATACGCAGTATTTT. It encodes CASSRGLLGRPTDTQYF. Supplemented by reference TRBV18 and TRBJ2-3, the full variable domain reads NAGVMQNPRHLVRRRGQEARLRCSPMKGHSHVYWYRQLPEEGLKFMVYLQKENIIDESGMPKERFSAEFPKEGPSILRIQQVVRGDSAAYFCASSRGLLGRPTDTQYFGPGTRLTVL.

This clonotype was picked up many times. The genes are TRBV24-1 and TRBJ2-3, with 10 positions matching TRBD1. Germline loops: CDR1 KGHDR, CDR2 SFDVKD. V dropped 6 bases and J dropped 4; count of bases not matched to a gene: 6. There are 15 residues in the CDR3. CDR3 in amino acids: CATSPGTGVPDTQYF. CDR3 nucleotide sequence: TGTGCCACCAGTCCCGGGACAGGGGTTCCAGATACGCAGTATTTT.

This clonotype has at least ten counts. CDR3 nucleotides: TGTGCTAGTGGTTCGACGGACCAAGAGACCCAGTACTTC. Its protein is CASGSTDQETQYF. The chain uses TRBV12-5 and TRBJ2-5; D gene ambiguous. In germline, CDR1 is LGHNT, CDR2 FRNRAP. The germline V and J ends were trimmed by 4 bases and 0 bases, with 6 bases remaining between them. The CDR3 has 13 residues.

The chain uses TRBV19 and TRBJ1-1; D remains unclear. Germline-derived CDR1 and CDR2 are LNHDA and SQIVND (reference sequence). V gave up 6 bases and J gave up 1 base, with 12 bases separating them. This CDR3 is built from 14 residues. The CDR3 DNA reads TGTGCCAGTAGACCAGACATGTCGAACACTGAAGCTTTCTTT. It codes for CASRPDMSNTEAFF.

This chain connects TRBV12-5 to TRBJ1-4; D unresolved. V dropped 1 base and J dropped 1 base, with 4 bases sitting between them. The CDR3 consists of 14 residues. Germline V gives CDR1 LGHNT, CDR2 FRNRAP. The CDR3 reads CASGLGGTNEKLFF. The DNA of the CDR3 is TGTGCTAGTGGTTTGGGGGGAACTAATGAAAAACTGTTTTTT.

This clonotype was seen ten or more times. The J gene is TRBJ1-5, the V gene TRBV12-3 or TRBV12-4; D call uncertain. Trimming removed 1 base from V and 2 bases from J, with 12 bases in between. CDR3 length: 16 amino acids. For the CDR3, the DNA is TGTGCCAGCAGTTTAGGCTGGGAGATGGGCAATCAGCCCCAGCATTTT. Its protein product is CASSLGWEMGNQPQHF.

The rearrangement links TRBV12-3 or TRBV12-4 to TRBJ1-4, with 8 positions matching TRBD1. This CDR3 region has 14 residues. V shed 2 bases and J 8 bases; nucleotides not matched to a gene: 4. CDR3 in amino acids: CASSLNRGSEKLFF. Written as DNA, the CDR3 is TGTGCCAGCAGTTTAAACAGGGGGTCGGAAAAACTGTTTTTT.

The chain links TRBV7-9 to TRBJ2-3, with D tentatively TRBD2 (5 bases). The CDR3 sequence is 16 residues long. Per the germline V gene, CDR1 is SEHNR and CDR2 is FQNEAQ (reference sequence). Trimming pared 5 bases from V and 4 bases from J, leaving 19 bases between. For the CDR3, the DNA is TGTGCCAGCAGCCCTACCTTAGCGAGAGGTTCAGATACGCAGTATTTT. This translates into CASSPTLARGSDTQYF.

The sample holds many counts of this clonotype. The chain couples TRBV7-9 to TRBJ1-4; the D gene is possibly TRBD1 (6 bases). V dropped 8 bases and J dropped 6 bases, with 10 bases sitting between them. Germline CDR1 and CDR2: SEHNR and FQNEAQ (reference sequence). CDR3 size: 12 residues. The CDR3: CASGAGDEKLFF. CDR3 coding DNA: TGTGCCAGCGGCGCAGGGGATGAAAAACTGTTTTTT.

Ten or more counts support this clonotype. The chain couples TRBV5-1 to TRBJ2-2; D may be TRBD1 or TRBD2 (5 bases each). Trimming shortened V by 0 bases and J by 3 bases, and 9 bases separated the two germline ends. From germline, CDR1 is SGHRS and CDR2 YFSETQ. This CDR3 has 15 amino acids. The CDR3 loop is CASSLAGTHTGELFF. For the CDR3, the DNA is TGCGCCAGCAGCTTGGCCGGGACGCACACCGGGGAGCTGTTTTTT. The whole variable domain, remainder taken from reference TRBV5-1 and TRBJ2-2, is KAGVTQTPRYLIKTRGQQVTLSCSPISGHRSVSWYQQTPGQGLQFLFEYFSETQRNKGNFPGRFSGRQFSNSRSEMNVSTLELGDSALYLCASSLAGTHTGELFFGEGSRLTVL.

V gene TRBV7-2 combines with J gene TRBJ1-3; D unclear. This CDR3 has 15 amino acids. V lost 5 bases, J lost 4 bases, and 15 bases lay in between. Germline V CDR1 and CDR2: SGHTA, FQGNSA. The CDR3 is CASSQSGVSGNTIYF. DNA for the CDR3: TGTGCCAGCAGCCAATCCGGTGTCAGCGGAAACACCATATATTTT.

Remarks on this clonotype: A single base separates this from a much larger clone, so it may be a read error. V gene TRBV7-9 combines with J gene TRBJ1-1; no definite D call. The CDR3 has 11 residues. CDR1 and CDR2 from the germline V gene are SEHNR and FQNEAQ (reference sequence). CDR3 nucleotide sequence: TGTACCAGCAGCCCAGGCACTGAAGCTTTCTTT. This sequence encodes CTSSPGTEAFF.

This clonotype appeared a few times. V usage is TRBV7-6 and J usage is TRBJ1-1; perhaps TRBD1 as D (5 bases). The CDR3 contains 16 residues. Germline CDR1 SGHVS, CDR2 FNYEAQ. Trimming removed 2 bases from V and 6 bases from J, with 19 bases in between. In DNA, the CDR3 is TGTGCCAGCAGCTTAAGGGAGGGGAGGGGTAACGCTGAAGCTTTCTTT. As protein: CASSLREGRGNAEAFF.